This T cell receptor beta chain was sequenced for a study of blood T cell repertoires in COVID-19. Clones were read by immunoSEQ multiplex PCR, and TCRdb kept only the in-frame ones, dropping some. The sample shows roughly 200,000 clones, around 80% of them seen only once. V lost 6 bases and J lost 6, with 15 bases in between. Germline lookup yields CDR1 MNHEY and CDR2 SMNVEV (reference sequence). The CDR3 consists of 13 residues. The receptor was isolated from a man between 40 and 49 years old with acute or convalescent COVID-19. The sample comprised peripheral blood. V usage is TRBV27 and J usage is TRBJ2-7; tentatively, D is TRBD2 (6 bases). The CDR3 loop is CASSGSLLVEQYF. DNA for the CDR3: TGTGCCAGCAGCGGGAGTTTATTGGTCGAGCAGTACTTC.